This is a list of T cell receptor beta chains from one sample in a study of blood T cell repertoires in COVID-19. The method was immunoSEQ multiplex PCR; TCRdb's version includes in-frame clones alone and lacks a portion of them. Among approximately 240,000 clones listed, roughly nine tenths were seen once. Source material: PBMCs or T cells enriched from blood (not recorded which). The receptors originated from a woman aged 18-29 years in a cohort exposed to, infected with or recovered from COVID-19 (not recorded which). Each CDR3 is given with its conserved first and last residue. A D gene is named only where the DNA matches it firmly. Only part of the rows carry a size: once, few, many, or a class if the clone is expanded.

clone_size: -
j_call: TRBJ2-1
d_call: TRBD2
v_call: TRBV5-1
cdr3_aa: CASSPDGAGGLNEQFF
cdr3_nt: TGCGCCAGCAGCCCGGATGGAGCGGGGGGCCTCAATGAGCAGTTCTTC

clone_size: -
j_call: TRBJ1-5
d_call: -
v_call: TRBV15
cdr3_aa: CATSRDQNQPQHF
cdr3_nt: TGTGCCACCAGCAGAGACCAAAATCAGCCCCAGCATTTT

clone_size: -
j_call: TRBJ1-1
d_call: -
v_call: TRBV5-1
cdr3_aa: CASSYLSSGNTEAFF
cdr3_nt: TGCGCCAGCAGCTATTTATCGAGCGGGAACACTGAAGCTTTCTTT

clone_size: -
j_call: TRBJ2-2
d_call: TRBD2
v_call: TRBV10-2
cdr3_aa: CASSGRLAGELTLNTGELFF
cdr3_nt: TGCGCCAGCAGTGGCAGACTAGCGGGAGAGCTAACGCTGAACACCGGGGAGCTGTTTTTT

clone_size: once
j_call: TRBJ2-7
d_call: -
v_call: TRBV21-1
cdr3_aa: CASSPPRGTPLSYEQYF
cdr3_nt: TGTGCCAGCAGCCCCCCCCGGGGGACTCCCCTTTCCTACGAGCAGTACTTC

clone_size: -
j_call: TRBJ1-2
d_call: -
v_call: TRBV24-1
cdr3_aa: CATSDASGGAYGYTF
cdr3_nt: TGTGCCACCAGTGACGCTTCGGGAGGGGCTTATGGCTACACCTTC

clone_size: -
j_call: TRBJ2-3
d_call: TRBD2
v_call: TRBV7-8
cdr3_aa: CASSYFGRPTDTQYF
cdr3_nt: TGTGCCAGCAGCTACTTCGGGAGGCCCACAGATACGCAGTATTTT

clone_size: -
j_call: TRBJ1-5
d_call: -
v_call: TRBV19
cdr3_aa: CASTFSEGTPQHF
cdr3_nt: TGTGCCAGTACTTTCTCTGAGGGAACTCCCCAGCATTTT

clone_size: -
j_call: TRBJ2-2
d_call: -
v_call: TRBV4-2
cdr3_aa: CASSQGAPGELFF
cdr3_nt: TGTGCCAGCAGCCAAGGAGCCCCCGGGGAGCTGTTTTTT

clone_size: -
j_call: TRBJ2-7
d_call: TRBD2
v_call: TRBV19
cdr3_aa: CASRMRTSLSYEQYF
cdr3_nt: TGTGCCAGTAGAATGAGGACTAGCCTCTCCTACGAGCAGTACTTC

clone_size: -
j_call: TRBJ2-5
d_call: -
v_call: TRBV5-4
cdr3_aa: CASRGQGQETQYF
cdr3_nt: TGTGCCAGCAGAGGGCAGGGCCAAGAGACCCAGTACTTC

clone_size: -
j_call: TRBJ1-1
d_call: -
v_call: TRBV7-2
cdr3_aa: CASSFDTNTEAFF
cdr3_nt: TGTGCCAGCAGCTTTGACACGAACACTGAAGCTTTCTTT

clone_size: -
j_call: TRBJ2-7
d_call: TRBD1
v_call: TRBV5-1
cdr3_aa: CASSSSGTGGYEQYF
cdr3_nt: TGCGCCAGCAGCTCATCCGGGACAGGGGGTTACGAGCAGTACTTC

clone_size: -
j_call: TRBJ1-1
d_call: -
v_call: TRBV19
cdr3_aa: CASSITRGVSTEAFF
cdr3_nt: TGTGCCAGTAGTATAACCCGGGGTGTATCCACTGAAGCTTTCTTT

clone_size: -
j_call: TRBJ1-2
d_call: -
v_call: TRBV7-9
cdr3_aa: CASNAWLYGYTF
cdr3_nt: TGTGCCAGCAACGCTTGGCTGTATGGCTACACCTTC

clone_size: -
j_call: TRBJ2-7
d_call: TRBD2
v_call: TRBV5-4
cdr3_aa: CATSGRGYEQYF
cdr3_nt: TGTGCCACTTCCGGGAGGGGCTACGAGCAGTACTTC

clone_size: once
j_call: TRBJ2-1
d_call: -
v_call: TRBV19
cdr3_aa: CASHRDSNNNEQFF
cdr3_nt: TGTGCCAGCCACCGGGACTCAAATAACAATGAGCAGTTCTTC

clone_size: -
j_call: TRBJ2-7
d_call: TRBD2
v_call: TRBV5-1
cdr3_aa: CASSLTSGGAYEQYF
cdr3_nt: TGCGCCAGCAGCTTGACTAGCGGGGGGGCCTACGAGCAGTACTTC

clone_size: -
j_call: TRBJ1-2
d_call: -
v_call: TRBV7-9
cdr3_aa: CASSSFREIYGYTF
cdr3_nt: TGTGCCAGCAGCTCCTTCCGGGAGATCTATGGCTACACCTTC

clone_size: -
j_call: TRBJ1-4
d_call: -
v_call: TRBV18
cdr3_aa: CASSTGGGENEKLFF
cdr3_nt: TGTGCCAGCTCGACGGGAGGGGGTGAGAATGAAAAACTGTTTTTT